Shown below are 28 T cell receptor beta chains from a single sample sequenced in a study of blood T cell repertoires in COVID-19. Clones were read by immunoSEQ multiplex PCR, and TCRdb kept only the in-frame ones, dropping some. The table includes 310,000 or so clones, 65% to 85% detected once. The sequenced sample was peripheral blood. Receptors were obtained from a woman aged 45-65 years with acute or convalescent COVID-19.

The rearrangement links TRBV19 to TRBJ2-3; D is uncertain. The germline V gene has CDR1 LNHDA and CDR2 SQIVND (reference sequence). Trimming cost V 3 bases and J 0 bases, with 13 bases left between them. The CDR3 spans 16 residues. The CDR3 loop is CASSIEYAFSTDTQYF. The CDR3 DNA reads TGTGCCAGTAGTATTGAGTACGCCTTCAGCACAGATACGCAGTATTTT.

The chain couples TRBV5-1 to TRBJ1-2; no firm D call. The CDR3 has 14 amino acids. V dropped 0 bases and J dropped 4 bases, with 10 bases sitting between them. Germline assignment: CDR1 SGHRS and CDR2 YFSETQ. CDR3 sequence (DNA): TGCGCCAGCAGCTTGGCCACCGGCGGCTATGGCTACACCTTC. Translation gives CASSLATGGYGYTF.

CDR3 amino acids: CATSRGSGDQPQHF. The CDR3 DNA reads TGTGCCACCAGCAGAGGTTCAGGGGATCAGCCCCAGCATTTT. V is TRBV15 and J is TRBJ1-5; a possible D gene is TRBD1 (6 bases). This CDR3 comprises 14 residues. Looked up from germline, CDR1 is LNHNV and CDR2 is YYDKDF (reference sequence). Trimming took 1 base from V and 5 from J, leaving 9 bases between them.

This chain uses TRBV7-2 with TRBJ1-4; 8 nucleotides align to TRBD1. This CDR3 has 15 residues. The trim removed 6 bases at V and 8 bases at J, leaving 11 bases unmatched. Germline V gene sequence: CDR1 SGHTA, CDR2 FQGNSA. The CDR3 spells CASSPFQGAREKLFF. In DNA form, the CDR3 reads TGTGCCAGCAGTCCCTTTCAGGGGGCGAGAGAAAAACTGTTTTTT.

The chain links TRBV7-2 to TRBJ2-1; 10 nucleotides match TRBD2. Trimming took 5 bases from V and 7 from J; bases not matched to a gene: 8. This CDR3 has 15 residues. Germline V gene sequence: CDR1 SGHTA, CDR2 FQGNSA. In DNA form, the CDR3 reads TGTGCCAGCAGCACGGGGGGACTAGCGAAAAATGAGCAGTTCTTC. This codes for CASSTGGLAKNEQFF.

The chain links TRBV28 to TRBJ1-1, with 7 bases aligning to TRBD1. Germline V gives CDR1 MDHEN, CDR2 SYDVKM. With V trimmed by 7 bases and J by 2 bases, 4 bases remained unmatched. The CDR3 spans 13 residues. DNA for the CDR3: TGTGCCAGCAAAAGGGGGCTCAACACTGAAGCTTTCTTT. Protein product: CASKRGLNTEAFF.

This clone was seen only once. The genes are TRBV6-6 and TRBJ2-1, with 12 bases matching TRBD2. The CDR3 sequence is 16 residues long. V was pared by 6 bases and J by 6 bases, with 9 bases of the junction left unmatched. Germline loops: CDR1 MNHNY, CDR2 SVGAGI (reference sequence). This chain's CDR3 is CASSPLTSGSINEQFF. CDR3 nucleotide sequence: TGTGCCAGCAGCCCGCTGACTAGCGGGAGTATCAATGAGCAGTTCTTC.

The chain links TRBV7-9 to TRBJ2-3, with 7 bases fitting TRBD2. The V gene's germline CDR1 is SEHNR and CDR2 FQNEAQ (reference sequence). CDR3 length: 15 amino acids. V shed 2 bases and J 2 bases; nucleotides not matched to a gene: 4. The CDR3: CASSLLAGDTDTQYF. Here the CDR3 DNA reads TGTGCCAGCAGCTTACTCGCGGGGGACACAGATACGCAGTATTTT.

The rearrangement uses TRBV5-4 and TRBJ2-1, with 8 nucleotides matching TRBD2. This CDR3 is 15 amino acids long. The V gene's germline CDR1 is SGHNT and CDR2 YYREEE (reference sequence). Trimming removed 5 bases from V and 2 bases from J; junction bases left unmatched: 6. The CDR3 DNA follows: TGTGCCAGCAGTCGGCGGGGGGACCCCTACAATGAGCAGTTCTTC. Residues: CASSRRGDPYNEQFF. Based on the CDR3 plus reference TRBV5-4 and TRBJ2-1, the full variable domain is ETGVTQSPTHLIKTRGQQVTLRCSSQSGHNTVSWYQQALGQGPQFIFQYYREEENGRGNFPPRFSGLQFPNYSSELNVNALELDDSALYLCASSRRGDPYNEQFFGPGTRLTVL.

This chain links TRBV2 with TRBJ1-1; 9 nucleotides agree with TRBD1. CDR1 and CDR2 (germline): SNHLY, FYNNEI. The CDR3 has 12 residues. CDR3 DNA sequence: TGTGCAACAGGGGGCAGGGGGACTGAAGCTTTCTTT. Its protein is CATGGRGTEAFF.

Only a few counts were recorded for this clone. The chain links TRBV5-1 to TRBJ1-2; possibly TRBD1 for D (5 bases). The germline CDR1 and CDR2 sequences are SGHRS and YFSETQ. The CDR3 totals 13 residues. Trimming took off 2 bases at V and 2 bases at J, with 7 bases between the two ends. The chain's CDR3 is CASSLRGNYGYTF. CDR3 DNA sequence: TGCGCCAGCAGCTTAAGGGGAAACTATGGCTACACCTTC.

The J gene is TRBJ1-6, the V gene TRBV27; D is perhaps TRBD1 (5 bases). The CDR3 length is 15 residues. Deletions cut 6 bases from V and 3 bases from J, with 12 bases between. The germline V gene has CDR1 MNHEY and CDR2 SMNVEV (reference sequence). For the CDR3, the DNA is TGTGCCAGCAGCGACCGGGGGGGCTATAATTCACCCCTCCACTTT. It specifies CASSDRGGYNSPLHF.

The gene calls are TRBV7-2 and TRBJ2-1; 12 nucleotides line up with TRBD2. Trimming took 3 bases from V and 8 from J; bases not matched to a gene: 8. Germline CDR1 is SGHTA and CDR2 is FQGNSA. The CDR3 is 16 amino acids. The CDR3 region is CASSLLLAGGPDEQFF. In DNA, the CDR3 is TGTGCCAGCAGCTTGCTACTAGCGGGAGGTCCGGATGAGCAGTTCTTC.

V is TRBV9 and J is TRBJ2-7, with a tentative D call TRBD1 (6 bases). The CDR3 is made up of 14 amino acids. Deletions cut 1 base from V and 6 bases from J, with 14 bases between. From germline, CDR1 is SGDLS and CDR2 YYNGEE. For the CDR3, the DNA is TGTGCCAGCAGCGTACATCAGGGGTCGGGCGAGCAGTACTTC. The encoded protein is CASSVHQGSGEQYF. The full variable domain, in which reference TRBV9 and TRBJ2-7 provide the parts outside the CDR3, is DSGVTQTPKHLITATGQRVTLRCSPRSGDLSVYWYQQSLDQGLQFLIQYYNGEERAKGNILERFSAQQFPDLHSELNLSSLELGDSALYFCASSVHQGSGEQYFGPGTRLTVT.

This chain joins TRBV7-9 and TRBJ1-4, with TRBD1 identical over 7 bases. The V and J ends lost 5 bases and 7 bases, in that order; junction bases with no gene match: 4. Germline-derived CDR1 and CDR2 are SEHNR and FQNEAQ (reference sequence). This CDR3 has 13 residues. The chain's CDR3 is CASSNRDSEKLFF. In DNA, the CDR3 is TGTGCCAGCAGCAATCGGGACAGTGAAAAACTGTTTTTT.

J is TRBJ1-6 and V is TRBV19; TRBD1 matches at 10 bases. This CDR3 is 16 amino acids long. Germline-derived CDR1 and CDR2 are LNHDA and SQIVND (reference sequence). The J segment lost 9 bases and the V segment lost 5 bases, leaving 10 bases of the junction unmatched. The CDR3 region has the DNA TGTGCCAGTAGTGGATCGACAGGGGGCTTGGGTTCACCCCTCCACTTT. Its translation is CASSGSTGGLGSPLHF.

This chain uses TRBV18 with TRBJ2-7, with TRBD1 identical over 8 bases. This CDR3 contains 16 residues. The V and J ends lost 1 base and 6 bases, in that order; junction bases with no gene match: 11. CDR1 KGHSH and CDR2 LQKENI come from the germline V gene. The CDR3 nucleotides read TGTGCCAGCTCACCACGGAGAACGGACAGGGATGGCGAGCAGTACTTC. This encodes CASSPRRTDRDGEQYF.

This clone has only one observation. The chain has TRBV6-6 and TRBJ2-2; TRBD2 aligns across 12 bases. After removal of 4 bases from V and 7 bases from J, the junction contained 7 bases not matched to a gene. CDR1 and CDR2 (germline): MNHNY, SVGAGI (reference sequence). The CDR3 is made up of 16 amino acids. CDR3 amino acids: CASSSTTSGRIGELFF. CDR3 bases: TGTGCCAGCAGTTCCACAACTAGCGGGAGGATCGGGGAGCTGTTTTTT.

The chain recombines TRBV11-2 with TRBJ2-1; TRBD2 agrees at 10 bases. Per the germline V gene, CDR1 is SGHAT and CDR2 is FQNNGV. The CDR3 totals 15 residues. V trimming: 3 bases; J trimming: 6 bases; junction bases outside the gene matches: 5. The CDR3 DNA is TGTGCCAGCAGCTTCTACCTAGCGGGAGTCAATGAGCAGTTCTTC. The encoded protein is CASSFYLAGVNEQFF.

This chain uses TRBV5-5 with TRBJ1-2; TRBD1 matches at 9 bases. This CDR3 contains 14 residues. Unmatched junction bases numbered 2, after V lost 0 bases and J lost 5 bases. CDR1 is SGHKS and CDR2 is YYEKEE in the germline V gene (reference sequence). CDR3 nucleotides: TGTGCCAGCAGCTTGGAGGGACAGGGATATGGCTACACCTTC. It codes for CASSLEGQGYGYTF.

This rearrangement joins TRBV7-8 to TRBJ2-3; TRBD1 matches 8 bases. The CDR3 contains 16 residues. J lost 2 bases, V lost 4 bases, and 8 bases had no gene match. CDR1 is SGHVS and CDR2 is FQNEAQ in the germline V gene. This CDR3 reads CASSSGGTGPTDTQYF. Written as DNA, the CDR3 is TGTGCCAGCAGCTCAGGGGGGACAGGCCCCACAGATACGCAGTATTTT.

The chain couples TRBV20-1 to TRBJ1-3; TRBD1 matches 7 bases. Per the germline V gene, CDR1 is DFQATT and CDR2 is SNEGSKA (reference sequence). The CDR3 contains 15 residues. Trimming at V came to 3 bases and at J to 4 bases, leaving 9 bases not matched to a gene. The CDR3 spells CSASLTGTAGNTIYF. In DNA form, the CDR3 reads TGCAGTGCTAGTCTAACCGGGACAGCAGGAAACACCATATATTTT.

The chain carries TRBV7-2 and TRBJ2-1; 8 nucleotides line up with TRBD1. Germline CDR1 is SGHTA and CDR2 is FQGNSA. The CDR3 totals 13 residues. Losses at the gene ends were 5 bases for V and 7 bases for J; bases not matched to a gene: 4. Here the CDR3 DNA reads TGTGCCAGCAGCCCGCGGACAGGGAATGAGCAGTTCTTC. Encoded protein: CASSPRTGNEQFF. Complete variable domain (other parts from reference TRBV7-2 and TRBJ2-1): GAGVSQSPSNKVTEKGKDVELRCDPISGHTALYWYRQSLGQGLEFLIYFQGNSAPDKSGLPSDRFSAERTGGSVSTLTIQRTQQEDSAVYLCASSPRTGNEQFFGPGTRLTVL.

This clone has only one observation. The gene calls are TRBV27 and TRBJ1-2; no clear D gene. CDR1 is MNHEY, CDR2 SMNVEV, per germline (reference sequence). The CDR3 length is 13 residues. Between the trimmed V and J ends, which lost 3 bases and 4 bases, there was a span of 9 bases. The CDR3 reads CASSFSVSYGYTF. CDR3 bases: TGTGCCAGCAGTTTCTCTGTTTCCTATGGCTACACCTTC.

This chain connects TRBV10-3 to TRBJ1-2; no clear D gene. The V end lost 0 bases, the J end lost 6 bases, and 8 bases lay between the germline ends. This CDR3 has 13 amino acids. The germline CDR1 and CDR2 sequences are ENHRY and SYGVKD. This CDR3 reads CAISESQLDGYTF. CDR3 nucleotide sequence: TGTGCCATCAGTGAGTCCCAGTTGGATGGCTACACCTTC.

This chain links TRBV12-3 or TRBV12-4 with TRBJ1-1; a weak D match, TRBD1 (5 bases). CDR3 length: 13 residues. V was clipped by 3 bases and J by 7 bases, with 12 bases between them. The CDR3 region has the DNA TGTGCCAGCAGTTTCGGACAAGTCATTGAAGCTTTCTTT. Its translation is CASSFGQVIEAFF.

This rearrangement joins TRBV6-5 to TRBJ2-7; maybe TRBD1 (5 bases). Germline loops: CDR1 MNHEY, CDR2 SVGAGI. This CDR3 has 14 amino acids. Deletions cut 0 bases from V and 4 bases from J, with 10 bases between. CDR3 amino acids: CASSYSPGLYEQYF. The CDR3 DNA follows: TGTGCCAGCAGTTACTCGCCAGGGCTATACGAGCAGTACTTC.

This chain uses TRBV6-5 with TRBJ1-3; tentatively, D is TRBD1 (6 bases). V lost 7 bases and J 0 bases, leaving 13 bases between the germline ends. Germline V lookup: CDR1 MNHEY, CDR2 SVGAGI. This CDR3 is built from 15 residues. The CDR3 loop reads CASTLGANSGNTIYF. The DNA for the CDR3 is TGTGCCAGCACTCTGGGGGCAAACTCTGGAAACACCATATATTTT.